The 26 T cell receptor beta chains given below trace back to one sample, sequenced in a study of cytomegalovirus exposure and HLA in healthy donors. PCR was performed using 60 Vbeta and 13 Jbeta primers. The method was immunoSEQ multiplex PCR; TCRdb's version includes in-frame clones alone and lacks a portion of them. The table includes more than 85,000 clones, 77% detected once. Sequencing used PBMCs. All receptors come from a female donor in good health and CMV-seronegative.

The chain combines TRBV30 with TRBJ1-5; TRBD1 is a possible D gene (5 bases). The ends were cut back, 3 bases at V and 2 bases at J, with 14 bases in the middle. This CDR3 is 15 amino acids long. The V gene's germline CDR1 is GTSNPN and CDR2 SVGIG (reference sequence). The CDR3 is CAWSGGGSGNQPQHF. CDR3 nucleotides: TGTGCCTGGAGCGGGGGGGGTTCGGGCAATCAGCCCCAGCATTTT.

As concerns this clone: Germline and junction disagree at one end, which may indicate a read error. The chain recombines TRBV30 with TRBJ1-5; 9 nucleotides align to TRBD1. The CDR3 contains 16 residues. Germline V lookup: CDR1 GTSNPN, CDR2 SVGIG (reference sequence). The CDR3: CAWEGTGLHSDQPQHF. The CDR3 DNA follows: TGTGCCTGGGAAGGGACAGGGCTCCATAGCGATCAGCCCCAGCATTTT.

The chain combines TRBV11-3 with TRBJ2-7; perhaps TRBD2 as D (7 bases). The germline gives CDR1 SGHNT, CDR2 YENEEA. V lost 5 bases and J 0 bases, leaving 11 bases between the germline ends. The length of the CDR3 is 14 residues. The CDR3 nucleotides read TGTGCCAGCAGCCCGGGGGGCAGCTCCTACGAGCAGTACTTC. Translation: CASSPGGSSYEQYF.

The V call is TRBV6-6, the J call TRBJ2-1; D may be TRBD1 (6 bases). This CDR3 contains 14 residues. Germline V gene lookup returns CDR1 MNHNY and CDR2 SVGAGI (reference sequence). With 6 bases removed from V and 3 bases from J, the gap between germline ends came to 12 bases. DNA of the CDR3: TGTGCCAGCAGCCAAGGGGGAGTCTACAATGAGCAGTTCTTC. Amino acid sequence: CASSQGGVYNEQFF.

The V and J genes are TRBV27 and TRBJ2-2, with D maybe TRBD1 (5 bases). V was cut by 0 bases and J by 4 bases, with 12 bases left in between. The CDR3 covers 16 residues. In germline, CDR1 is MNHEY, CDR2 SMNVEV (reference sequence). The CDR3 reads CASSLSEDSSTGELFF. For the CDR3, the DNA is TGTGCCAGCAGTTTATCGGAAGACAGCTCCACCGGGGAGCTGTTTTTT.

The rearrangement uses TRBV9 and TRBJ1-4, with 9 nucleotides matching TRBD1. The V gene end was trimmed by 4 bases and the J gene end by 3 bases; junction bases not matched to a gene: 4. The CDR3 loop spans 15 amino acids. The germline V gene has CDR1 SGDLS and CDR2 YYNGEE. The CDR3 reads CASSPGTGPNEKLFF. The CDR3 bases are TGTGCCAGCAGCCCAGGGACAGGGCCTAATGAAAAACTGTTTTTT.

V is TRBV7-2 and J is TRBJ2-2; maybe TRBD1 (5 bases). The CDR3 consists of 15 residues. V was pared by 5 bases and J by 4 bases, with 14 bases between. CDR1 SGHTA and CDR2 FQGNSA come from the germline V gene. The CDR3 sequence is CASSPPGSFTGELFF. Written as DNA, the CDR3 is TGTGCCAGCAGCCCACCAGGGTCCTTCACCGGGGAGCTGTTTTTT. The whole variable domain, filled in from reference TRBV7-2 and TRBJ2-2, reads GAGVSQSPSNKVTEKGKDVELRCDPISGHTALYWYRQSLGQGLEFLIYFQGNSAPDKSGLPSDRFSAERTGGSVSTLTIQRTQQEDSAVYLCASSPPGSFTGELFFGEGSRLTVL.

V and J are TRBV28 and TRBJ1-5, with a weak D call TRBD1 (5 bases). Germline lookup yields CDR1 MDHEN and CDR2 SYDVKM. Trimming pared 2 bases from V and 3 bases from J, leaving 17 bases between. The CDR3 loop spans 17 amino acids. The CDR3 protein is CASSLHRIDSTNQPQHF. CDR3 nucleotides: TGTGCCAGCAGTTTACATCGCATAGACAGTACCAATCAGCCCCAGCATTTT.

The chain carries TRBV5-4 and TRBJ2-1; 11 positions match TRBD2. The CDR3 is 16 amino acids. The J segment lost 9 bases and the V segment lost 0 bases, leaving 8 bases of the junction unmatched. Germline CDR1 is SGHNT and CDR2 is YYREEE (reference sequence). The CDR3 loop is CASSLVSGGAIGEQFF. The CDR3 bases are TGTGCCAGCAGCTTGGTTAGCGGGGGGGCCATCGGTGAGCAGTTCTTC.

The chain recombines TRBV7-3 with TRBJ1-3, with a weak D call TRBD1 (5 bases). Trimming pared 0 bases from V and 0 bases from J, leaving 9 bases between. CDR3 length: 16 residues. Germline assignment: CDR1 SGHTA and CDR2 FQGTGA. DNA for the CDR3: TGTGCCAGCAGCTTAACCGGGACTCCCTCTGGAAACACCATATATTTT. It encodes CASSLTGTPSGNTIYF. Using reference TRBV7-3 and TRBJ1-3 for the parts outside the CDR3, the full variable domain is GAGVSQTPSNKVTEKGKYVELRCDPISGHTALYWYRQSLGQGPEFLIYFQGTGAADDSGLPNDRFFAVRPEGSVSTLKIQRTERGDSAVYLCASSLTGTPSGNTIYFGEGSWLTVV.

The chain combines TRBV5-1 with TRBJ1-3; weak D call: TRBD1 (6 bases). Trimming took off 2 bases at V and 4 bases at J, with 10 bases between the two ends. CDR1 and CDR2 (germline): SGHRS, YFSETQ. The CDR3 is 14 amino acids. The CDR3 DNA sequence: TGCGCCAGCAGCTTAACTCAGGGGGGAAACACCATATATTTT. This encodes CASSLTQGGNTIYF.

The genes are TRBV28 and TRBJ2-7; TRBD1 matches 7 bases. Germline CDR1 reads MDHEN; CDR2 reads SYDVKM. V was pared by 5 bases and J by 2 bases, with 6 bases of the junction left unmatched. CDR3 length: 14 residues. The CDR3 is CASSAWDSTYEQYF. The CDR3 bases are TGTGCCAGCAGTGCATGGGACAGTACCTACGAGCAGTACTTC. Using reference TRBV28 and TRBJ2-7 for the parts outside the CDR3, the full variable domain is DVKVTQSSRYLVKRTGEKVFLECVQDMDHENMFWYRQDPGLGLRLIYFSYDVKMKEKGDIPEGYSVSREKKERFSLILESASTNQTSMYLCASSAWDSTYEQYFGPGTRLTVT.

The rearrangement uses TRBV19 and TRBJ2-7, with TRBD1 matching 8 bases. The CDR3 is 15 amino acids. Germline V gene data show CDR1 as LNHDA and CDR2 as SQIVND (reference sequence). The trim removed 1 base at V and 3 bases at J, leaving 5 bases unmatched. The CDR3 DNA reads as TGTGCCAGTAGTATAGCAGGACAGGGACTCTACGAGCAGTACTTC. It translates to CASSIAGQGLYEQYF.

The V call is TRBV5-1, the J call TRBJ1-4; 10 bases map to TRBD1. This CDR3 contains 17 residues. V shed 4 bases, J shed 5 bases, and the junction held 11 bases outside the gene matches. Germline lookup yields CDR1 SGHRS and CDR2 YFSETQ. The CDR3 DNA reads as TGCGCCAGCAGCCTGCCGGGACAGGGGAGGCCAAATGAAAAACTGTTTTTT. It codes for CASSLPGQGRPNEKLFF.

DNA of the CDR3: TGCGCCAGCAGCCAAGATCTAGCGGGAGGGACCAATGAGCAGTTCTTC. Protein: CASSQDLAGGTNEQFF. The chain uses TRBV4-1 and TRBJ2-1, with 12 bases fitting TRBD2. In germline, CDR1 is MGHRA, CDR2 YSYEKL. The CDR3 is made up of 16 amino acids. V lost 0 bases to trimming and J lost 6 bases; unmatched junction nucleotides: 3.

The genes are TRBV5-4 and TRBJ1-1; D may be TRBD1 (5 bases). V was cut by 3 bases and J by 4 bases, with 13 bases left in between. There are 14 residues in the CDR3. The germline V gene has CDR1 SGHNT and CDR2 YYREEE (reference sequence). CDR3 region: CASSSLLRGTEAFF. The CDR3 coding sequence is TGTGCCAGCAGCTCCCTTTTAAGGGGCACTGAAGCTTTCTTT.

The chain has TRBV27 and TRBJ2-5; D is unclear. V lost 3 bases, J lost 1 base, and 6 bases lay in between. CDR1 MNHEY and CDR2 SMNVEV come from the germline V gene (reference sequence). This CDR3 is built from 13 residues. The CDR3 bases are TGTGCCAGCAGTTTTCTAGGCCAAGAGACCCAGTACTTC. Protein sequence: CASSFLGQETQYF.

This chain uses TRBV19 with TRBJ2-7; 7 nucleotides agree with TRBD1. The CDR3 consists of 15 residues. V lost 3 bases to trimming and J lost 6 bases; unmatched junction nucleotides: 11. CDR1 is LNHDA, CDR2 SQIVND, per germline (reference sequence). In DNA form, the CDR3 reads TGTGCCAGTAGTATCATAGGCCCGACAGGGCGCGAGCAGTACTTC. Its translation: CASSIIGPTGREQYF.

The V and J genes are TRBV19 and TRBJ2-2; no clear D. The CDR3 length is 14 residues. Trimming took off 3 bases at V and 4 bases at J, with 9 bases between the two ends. Looked up from germline, CDR1 is LNHDA and CDR2 is SQIVND (reference sequence). The CDR3 spells CASSIPETTGELFF. The CDR3 DNA is TGTGCCAGTAGTATCCCGGAGACCACCGGGGAGCTGTTTTTT.

This clone was observed a few times. The V call is TRBV9, the J call TRBJ2-3, with 7 bases aligning to TRBD1. Germline V gene lookup returns CDR1 SGDLS and CDR2 YYNGEE. This CDR3 is 14 amino acids long. With 4 bases clipped from V and 6 bases from J, the junction kept 8 bases outside the gene matches. The CDR3, as DNA: TGTGCCAGCAGCCCGGATCAGGGGGAGGATACGCAGTATTTT. As protein: CASSPDQGEDTQYF.

The V and J genes are TRBV4-3 and TRBJ2-1, with 14 bases identical to TRBD2. Germline assignment: CDR1 LGHNA and CDR2 YSLEER. V lost 0 bases to trimming and J lost 1 base; unmatched junction nucleotides: 11. The CDR3 is 21 amino acids. Here the CDR3 reads CASSQELPTSGRARSYNEQFF. The CDR3 region has the DNA TGCGCCAGCAGCCAAGAGCTGCCGACTAGCGGGAGGGCCAGATCCTACAATGAGCAGTTCTTC.

This clone was seen only a few times. V and J are TRBV30 and TRBJ1-1, with a possible D match to TRBD1 (6 bases). Germline lookup yields CDR1 GTSNPN and CDR2 SVGIG (reference sequence). There are 13 residues in the CDR3. Trimming cost V 2 bases and J 4 bases, with 11 bases left between them. CDR3 residues: CAWSTNRATEAFF. CDR3 DNA sequence: TGTGCCTGGAGTACAAACAGGGCCACTGAAGCTTTCTTT. The variable domain in full, completed from reference TRBV30 and TRBJ1-1, reads SQTIHQWPATLVQPVGSPLSLECTVEGTSNPNLYWYRQAAGRGLQLLFYSVGIGQISSEVPQNLSASRPQDRQFILSSKKLLLSDSGFYLCAWSTNRATEAFFGQGTRLTVV.

The chain carries TRBV19 and TRBJ1-1; 10 bases agree with TRBD1. The junction had 7 bases not matched to a gene; V was cut back by 1 base and J by 5 bases. This CDR3 has 16 amino acids. CDR1 and CDR2 from the germline V gene are LNHDA and SQIVND (reference sequence). This CDR3 reads CASSIGTGGSGTEAFF. In DNA, the CDR3 is TGTGCCAGTAGTATAGGGACAGGGGGTTCTGGGACTGAAGCTTTCTTT. The variable domain in full, completed from reference TRBV19 and TRBJ1-1, reads DGGITQSPKYLFRKEGQNVTLSCEQNLNHDAMYWYRQDPGQGLRLIYYSQIVNDFQKGDIAEGYSVSREKKESFPLTVTSAQKNPTAFYLCASSIGTGGSGTEAFFGQGTRLTVV.

A word on this clone: An end of the junction differs from the germline gene, which may be a read error. The rearrangement joins TRBV4-1 to TRBJ1-4, with D perhaps TRBD1 (5 bases). This CDR3 comprises 15 residues. Germline lookup yields CDR1 MGHRA and CDR2 YSYEKL. The CDR3 loop is CASSQIGAGNEKLLF. The CDR3 region has the DNA TGCGCCAGCAGCCAGATAGGGGCAGGCAATGAAAAACTGCTTTTT.

The chain links TRBV29-1 to TRBJ2-5; 9 bases map to TRBD1. V was clipped by 7 bases and J by 3 bases; unmatched bases: 9. This CDR3 is 14 amino acids long. CDR1 and CDR2 (germline): SQVTM, ANQGSEA. The CDR3 coding sequence is TGCAGCGCCATACGGGACAGGGTGAAAGAGACCCAGTACTTC. Encoded protein: CSAIRDRVKETQYF.

The V and J genes are TRBV19 and TRBJ2-2; 8 bases agree with TRBD2. The CDR3 is 15 amino acids. The germline CDR1 and CDR2 sequences are LNHDA and SQIVND (reference sequence). After removal of 6 bases from V and 6 bases from J, the junction contained 9 bases not matched to a gene. CDR3 sequence reads: CASRGGLAGAGELFF. CDR3 DNA sequence: TGTGCCAGTAGGGGAGGACTAGCCGGGGCCGGGGAGCTGTTTTTT.